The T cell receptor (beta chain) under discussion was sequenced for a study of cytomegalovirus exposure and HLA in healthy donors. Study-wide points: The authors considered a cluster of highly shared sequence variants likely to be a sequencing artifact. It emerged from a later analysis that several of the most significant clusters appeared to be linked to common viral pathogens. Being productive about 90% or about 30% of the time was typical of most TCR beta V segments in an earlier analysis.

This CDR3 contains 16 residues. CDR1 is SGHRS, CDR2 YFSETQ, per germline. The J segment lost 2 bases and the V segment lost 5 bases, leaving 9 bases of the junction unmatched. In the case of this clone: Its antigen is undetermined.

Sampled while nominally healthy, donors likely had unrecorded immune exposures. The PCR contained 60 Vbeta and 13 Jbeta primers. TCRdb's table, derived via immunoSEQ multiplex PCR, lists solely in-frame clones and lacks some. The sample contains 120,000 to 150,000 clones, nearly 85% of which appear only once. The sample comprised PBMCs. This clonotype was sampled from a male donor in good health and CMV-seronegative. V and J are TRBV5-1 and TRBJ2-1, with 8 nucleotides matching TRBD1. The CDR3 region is CASRKDRVGPYNEQFF. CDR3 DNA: TGCGCCAGCAGAAAGGACAGGGTGGGTCCCTACAATGAGCAGTTCTTC.